This T cell receptor (beta chain) was recorded in a study of vaccination effects on CD4 cells after COVID-19. Study-level points and caveats: Only 1 of 255 vaccine-induced clones from healthy vaccinees cross-reacted with common cold coronaviruses. Marked clonal contraction was seen in infection- and vaccine-induced clones late after vaccination.

The count of this clone is one. Its antigen remains unknown. Antigen-specific CD4+ T cells were expanded with viral peptide pools in the ViraFEST assay before sequencing. With more than 9 days of culture completed, CD4+ T cells were isolated. Every participant took two doses of the BNT162b2 or mRNA-1273 vaccine. This CDR3 has 16 amino acids. The V gene's germline CDR1 is SGHTA and CDR2 FQGNSA. Trimming removed 2 bases from V and 2 bases from J; junction bases left unmatched: 6. This table comes from immunoSEQ multiplex PCR, and its TCRdb copy is limited to in-frame clones, with some not included. The sample yields tens of thousands of clones, roughly four fifths seen once.

This clonotype was sampled from a human donor who received a COVID-19 vaccine. Some clones in this sample may be carry-over from other donors' samples. This specimen consisted of CD4+ T cells from PBMCs cultured with HCoV-NL63 spike peptides, obtained after COVID-19 vaccination. The V and J genes are TRBV7-2 and TRBJ2-1; TRBD2 aligns across 7 bases. CDR3 sequence reads: CASSLWGGSTYNEQFF. Here the CDR3 DNA reads TGTGCCAGCAGCTTATGGGGGGGTAGCACCTACAATGAGCAGTTCTTC. Full variable domain (missing parts from reference TRBV7-2 and TRBJ2-1): GAGVSQSPSNKVTEKGKDVELRCDPISGHTALYWYRQSLGQGLEFLIYFQGNSAPDKSGLPSDRFSAERTGGSVSTLTIQRTQQEDSAVYLCASSLWGGSTYNEQFFGPGTRLTVL.